The 9 T cell receptor beta chains below all came from one sample that was sequenced in a study of blood T cell repertoires in COVID-19. Generated by immunoSEQ multiplex PCR, the TCRdb table keeps only in-frame clones and is missing some. The sample consists of hundreds of thousands of clones, around 85% of them appearing once. The sequencing sample was made of PBMCs or T cells enriched from blood (not recorded which). The receptors shown here come from a woman aged 45-65 years in a cohort exposed to, infected with or recovered from COVID-19 (not recorded which).

This chain links TRBV5-1 with TRBJ2-1, with 10 bases lining up with TRBD2. The CDR3 covers 19 residues. Germline V gene sequence: CDR1 SGHRS, CDR2 YFSETQ. V shed 4 bases and J 2 bases; nucleotides not matched to a gene: 15. The CDR3 sequence: CASSPNLAGVRLPYNEQFF. The CDR3 DNA sequence: TGCGCCAGCAGCCCCAACCTAGCGGGGGTTCGCCTTCCCTACAATGAGCAGTTCTTC.

The gene calls are TRBV15 and TRBJ1-4; D not resolved. The CDR3 runs 17 residues. Trimming shortened V by 0 bases and J by 0 bases, and 11 bases separated the two germline ends. Germline V gene sequence: CDR1 LNHNV, CDR2 YYDKDF (reference sequence). DNA for the CDR3: TGTGCCACCAGCAGAGATACGGGCGGGGCAACTAATGAAAAACTGTTTTTT. Translating gives CATSRDTGGATNEKLFF.

This clone has just one count. The genes are TRBV5-1 and TRBJ2-7, with D unresolved. The V end was cut by 5 bases, the J end by 0 bases, with 15 bases between. Looked up from germline, CDR1 is SGHRS and CDR2 is YFSETQ. The CDR3 has 15 amino acids. The CDR3 loop is CASRSQSVNSYEQYF. The CDR3 DNA sequence: TGCGCCAGCAGAAGTCAGTCAGTGAACTCCTACGAGCAGTACTTC.

J is TRBJ1-5 and V is TRBV5-6; 9 nucleotides match TRBD1. Germline loops: CDR1 SGHDT, CDR2 YYEEEE. The CDR3 runs 16 residues. V lost 4 bases, J lost 9 bases, and 14 bases stayed unmatched. The DNA of the CDR3 is TGTGCCAGCAGCCGGGGCGATAGGGGACAGGGCACGCCCCAGCATTTT. As protein: CASSRGDRGQGTPQHF.

The chain is built from TRBV27 and TRBJ2-3, with 8 nucleotides matching TRBD2. After removal of 1 base from V and 0 bases from J, the junction contained 9 bases not matched to a gene. The CDR3 totals 18 residues. Germline V gene sequence: CDR1 MNHEY, CDR2 SMNVEV (reference sequence). The CDR3 nucleotides read TGTGCCAGCAGTTTATTATCCCGGGGGGGGTATAGCACAGATACGCAGTATTTT. It yields the protein CASSLLSRGGYSTDTQYF.

J is TRBJ1-2 and V is TRBV28; perhaps TRBD1 as D (5 bases). Germline assignment: CDR1 MDHEN and CDR2 SYDVKM. Trimming shortened V by 5 bases and J by 6 bases, and 16 bases separated the two germline ends. The CDR3 totals 14 residues. CDR3 sequence (DNA): TGTGCCAGCAGTATCCCCCAGGGAAGGAATGGCTACACCTTC. This translates into CASSIPQGRNGYTF.

The V and J genes are TRBV7-9 and TRBJ2-5; tentatively, D is TRBD2 (5 bases). Germline V gives CDR1 SEHNR, CDR2 FQNEAQ (reference sequence). This CDR3 contains 16 residues. The germline V and J ends were trimmed by 6 bases and 5 bases, with 22 bases remaining between them. The CDR3 here is CASSPVAWEVAETQYF. DNA for the CDR3: TGTGCCAGCAGTCCGGTGGCTTGGGAAGTAGCGGAGACCCAGTACTTC.

This clone was observed once. This rearrangement joins TRBV7-9 to TRBJ2-5, with D tentatively TRBD2 (6 bases). This CDR3 contains 14 residues. Trimming shortened V by 5 bases and J by 2 bases, and 12 bases separated the two germline ends. Germline V gives CDR1 SEHNR, CDR2 FQNEAQ (reference sequence). CDR3 sequence (DNA): TGTGCCAGCAGCCGCCAAGGACTACAAGAGACCCAGTACTTC. This gives the protein CASSRQGLQETQYF.

The chain couples TRBV6-5 to TRBJ2-7; 7 bases map to TRBD2. CDR1 is MNHEY and CDR2 is SVGAGI in the germline V gene. CDR3 length: 15 residues. Unmatched junction bases numbered 10, after V lost 4 bases and J lost 4 bases. The DNA for the CDR3 is TGTGCCAGCAGTTCCCCTCGTAGCGGGCTTTACGAGCAGTACTTC. This sequence encodes CASSSPRSGLYEQYF.